These T cell receptor beta chains were read from a single sample in a study of T-cell memory formation after mild COVID-19. TCRdb passed the 5' RACE reads through MiXCR, listing each CDR3 protein once. The table shows 350,000 to 550,000 distinct CDR3 sequences, with about a sixth occurring only once. Sequenced: PBMCs or a T cell subset sorted from them (not recorded which). These receptors came from a young man who had mild COVID-19 (a few samples of this study predate the infection). Cell type and time point are not known. The CDR3 runs from the conserved cysteine through the conserved F or W. The D gene is left open where the match is weak. Clone size, where shown, is once, few, many, or a class for clones that have expanded.

j_call d_call clone_size v_call cdr3_aa cdr3_nt
TRBJ1-6 . . TRBV5-1 CASSLGGGGNSPLHF TGCGCCAGCAGCTTGGGAGGCGGGGGTAATTCACCCCTCCACTTT
TRBJ1-1 . few TRBV5-1 CASSWVGARNTEAFF TGCGCCAGCAGCTGGGTAGGTGCCAGGAACACTGAAGCTTTCTTT
TRBJ2-7 TRBD1 . TRBV5-4 CASSRGGQGVYEQYF TGTGCCAGCAGCCGCGGGGGACAGGGGGTCTACGAGCAGTACTTC
TRBJ1-2 . few TRBV4-1 CASSRAGGSYGYTF TGCGCCAGCAGCCGGGCTGGAGGAAGCTATGGCTACACCTTC
TRBJ2-5 . few TRBV15 CATSRDGRQSGTQYF TGTGCCACCAGCAGAGATGGACGGCAATCCGGGACCCAGTACTTC
TRBJ1-1 . few TRBV11-2 CASSTRDPRGEFF TGTGCCAGCAGCACCCGGGACCCTCGGGGCGAGTTCTTT
TRBJ2-2 TRBD2 few TRBV12-3/TRBV12-4 CASSLPPGTSGGLNTGELFF TGTGCCAGCAGTTTACCCCCCGGGACTAGCGGGGGACTGAACACCGGGGAGCTGTTTTTT
TRBJ2-7 . . TRBV4-3 CASSQDLGTYEQYF TGCGCCAGCAGCCAAGATCTGGGGACCTACGAGCAGTACTTC
TRBJ1-2 . many TRBV6-5 CASSYGGGYGYTF TGTGCCAGCAGTTACGGGGGGGGCTATGGCTACACCTTC
TRBJ2-7 TRBD2 few TRBV12-3/TRBV12-4 CASRWTSGAYEQYF TGTGCCAGCAGGTGGACTAGCGGGGCCTACGAGCAGTACTTC
TRBJ1-5 . . TRBV7-2 CASSQDRGPQHF TGTGCCAGCAGCCAAGACCGGGGACCCCAGCATTTT